Listed here are 18 T cell receptor beta chains from one sample, sequenced in a study of monozygotic twins with cystic fibrosis. TCRdb keeps only in-frame clones here, not all; method: immunoSEQ multiplex PCR. The sample contains 15,000 to 20,000 clones, about 96% of which appear only once. The sequencing sample was made of blood. Receptors were obtained from a girl aged 2-10 years with cystic fibrosis.

This chain connects TRBV29-1 to TRBJ1-2, with unresolved D. This CDR3 has 12 residues. CDR1 SQVTM and CDR2 ANQGSEA come from the germline V gene. Trimming removed 7 bases at V and 6 bases at J, with 15 bases between. The CDR3 spells CSASRVRDGYTF. CDR3 DNA: TGCAGCGCTTCACGTGTGAGGGATGGCTACACCTTC.

The rearrangement links TRBV5-5 to TRBJ1-1; D gene uncertain. This CDR3 has 13 amino acids. V was clipped by 0 bases and J by 4 bases, with 7 bases between them. Germline V gene data show CDR1 as SGHKS and CDR2 as YYEKEE (reference sequence). CDR3 nucleotide sequence: TGTGCCAGCAGCTTGGAAGTTGGCACTGAAGCTTTCTTT. It encodes CASSLEVGTEAFF.

The V and J genes are TRBV9 and TRBJ1-1; 7 positions match TRBD1. V was clipped by 3 bases and J by 4 bases; unmatched bases: 12. Germline values: CDR1 SGDLS, CDR2 YYNGEE. The CDR3 totals 16 residues. The CDR3 loop reads CASSGGRGRSGTEAFF. CDR3 nucleotides: TGTGCCAGCAGCGGAGGGAGGGGGCGCAGTGGCACTGAAGCTTTCTTT.

The chain combines TRBV2 with TRBJ2-3; D is possibly TRBD1 (5 bases). V shed 4 bases and J shed 4 bases, with 12 bases lying between them. Germline CDR1 SNHLY, CDR2 FYNNEI. This CDR3 has 14 amino acids. The CDR3 nucleotides read TGTGCCAGCAGTGGCAGGGCTAGGGCAGATACGCAGTATTTT. Its protein is CASSGRARADTQYF.

This chain links TRBV9 with TRBJ1-2, with unresolved D. The CDR3 sequence is 16 residues long. Germline values: CDR1 SGDLS, CDR2 YYNGEE. V was clipped by 0 bases and J by 3 bases, with 15 bases between them. CDR3 sequence: CASSVALRAQDYGYTF. CDR3 bases: TGTGCCAGCAGCGTAGCTTTGCGGGCGCAGGACTATGGCTACACCTTC.

The J gene is TRBJ1-2, the V gene TRBV4-3, with a possible D match to TRBD1 (5 bases). Germline values: CDR1 LGHNA, CDR2 YSLEER. The CDR3 totals 14 residues. V was cut by 0 bases and J by 8 bases, with 13 bases left in between. CDR3 amino acids: CASSQDWGSSGYTF. The DNA for the CDR3 is TGCGCCAGCAGCCAAGATTGGGGCAGCAGCGGCTACACCTTC.

The rearrangement joins TRBV5-6 to TRBJ2-5; D is uncertain. Germline CDR1 reads SGHDT; CDR2 reads YYEEEE. V lost 1 base, J lost 5 bases, and 12 bases lay in between. The CDR3 covers 14 residues. The CDR3 DNA reads TGTGCCAGCAGCTTGCGCCACGGAGCCGAGACCCAGTACTTC. It specifies CASSLRHGAETQYF.

The rearrangement uses TRBV2 and TRBJ1-6; TRBD1 is a possible D gene (5 bases). The CDR3 runs to 15 residues. CDR1 and CDR2 from the germline V gene are SNHLY and FYNNEI. Trimming shortened V by 3 bases and J by 10 bases, and 16 bases separated the two germline ends. The CDR3 DNA follows: TGTGCCAGCAGTGACGGGGACGGACTTTGGTCACCCCTCCACTTT. Protein: CASSDGDGLWSPLHF. Based on the CDR3 plus reference TRBV2 and TRBJ1-6, the full variable domain is EPEVTQTPSHQVTQMGQEVILRCVPISNHLYFYWYRQILGQKVEFLVSFYNNEISEKSEIFDDQFSVERPDGSNFTLKIRSTKLEDSAMYFCASSDGDGLWSPLHFGNGTRLTVT.

V and J are TRBV28 and TRBJ2-7, with 8 bases lining up with TRBD1. The junction had 10 bases not matched to a gene; V was cut back by 7 bases and J by 2 bases. The CDR3 sequence is 15 residues long. Germline V gene lookup returns CDR1 MDHEN and CDR2 SYDVKM. The CDR3 reads CASKMTGTGPYEQYF. In nucleotides, the CDR3 is TGTGCCAGCAAGATGACCGGGACAGGCCCCTACGAGCAGTACTTC.

This chain connects TRBV5-1 to TRBJ1-2; 7 bases are shared with TRBD1. The trim removed 2 bases at V and 4 bases at J, leaving 8 bases unmatched. The CDR3 extends over 15 amino acids. From germline, CDR1 is SGHRS and CDR2 YFSETQ. CDR3: CASSFGQGDGYGYTF. The CDR3 DNA sequence: TGCGCCAGCAGCTTCGGTCAGGGGGACGGCTATGGCTACACCTTC.

V and J are TRBV7-9 and TRBJ1-3, with D unclear. V dropped 1 base and J dropped 0 bases, with 13 bases sitting between them. Germline CDR1 is SEHNR and CDR2 is FQNEAQ (reference sequence). The CDR3 is 17 residues long. CDR3 sequence: CASSLVARRSSGNTIYF. The CDR3 nucleotides read TGTGCCAGCAGCTTAGTGGCTCGACGGAGCTCTGGAAACACCATATATTTT.

The chain employs TRBV7-9 and TRBJ1-2, with TRBD1 matching 8 bases. CDR1 SEHNR and CDR2 FQNEAQ come from the germline V gene (reference sequence). Losses at the gene ends were 5 bases for V and 5 bases for J; bases not matched to a gene: 19. This CDR3 region has 18 residues. This CDR3 reads CASSRRGGQGAPEYGYTF. In DNA form, the CDR3 reads TGTGCCAGCAGCCGGAGGGGTGGGCAGGGGGCGCCTGAATATGGCTACACCTTC.

The CDR3 region is CASSDRGLYGYTF. The CDR3, as DNA: TGTGCCAGCAGTGACAGGGGTTTATATGGCTACACCTTC. The V gene is TRBV28, the J gene TRBJ1-2, with TRBD1 identical over 8 bases. Germline V gene lookup returns CDR1 MDHEN and CDR2 SYDVKM. CDR3 length: 13 amino acids. Trimming removed 5 bases from V and 5 bases from J; junction bases left unmatched: 4.

The V call is TRBV5-6, the J call TRBJ2-2; tentative D call: TRBD1 (5 bases). The CDR3 spans 17 residues. Trimming pared 2 bases from V and 0 bases from J, leaving 14 bases between. Germline V gene lookup returns CDR1 SGHDT and CDR2 YYEEEE. The CDR3 protein is CASSFNPDSANTGELFF. CDR3 nucleotide sequence: TGTGCCAGCAGCTTCAATCCCGACAGCGCGAACACCGGGGAGCTGTTTTTT.

This chain links TRBV28 with TRBJ1-2, with D possibly being TRBD1 (6 bases). Deletions cut 2 bases from V and 6 bases from J, with 10 bases between. The germline CDR1 and CDR2 sequences are MDHEN and SYDVKM. The CDR3 has 13 residues. CDR3 DNA: TGTGCCAGCAGTTTAGGGTGGGGGCATGGCTACACCTTC. Translating gives CASSLGWGHGYTF.

A few counts support this clone. Because the CDR3's place on the DNA is in doubt, the DNA is left out and the CDR3 is given as listed by TCRdb. The V gene is TRBV5-4, the J gene TRBJ2-7; the table's D gene call, TRBD2, was not cross checked with the DNA. The length of the CDR3 is 15 amino acids, counting both ends. Germline loops: CDR1 SGHNT, CDR2 YYREEE (reference sequence). This CDR3 is CASSLTFGGAGEQYF.

This clone was observed a single time. The chain combines TRBV4-1 with TRBJ1-2; D call uncertain. Per the germline V gene, CDR1 is MGHRA and CDR2 is YSYEKL. The CDR3 runs to 14 residues. Between the trimmed V and J ends, which lost 0 bases and 6 bases, there was a span of 11 bases. The CDR3 here is CASSQDYQADGYTF. DNA of the CDR3: TGCGCCAGCAGCCAAGATTACCAAGCGGATGGCTACACCTTC.

This chain connects TRBV10-3 to TRBJ1-1; TRBD1 matches 8 bases. V gave up 6 bases and J gave up 6 bases; unmatched junction bases: 6. CDR1 and CDR2 from the germline V gene are ENHRY and SYGVKD. The CDR3 totals 13 residues. Here the CDR3 DNA reads TGTGCCATCAGCCTACAGGGGGTGGCTGAAGCTTTCTTT. Protein product: CAISLQGVAEAFF.